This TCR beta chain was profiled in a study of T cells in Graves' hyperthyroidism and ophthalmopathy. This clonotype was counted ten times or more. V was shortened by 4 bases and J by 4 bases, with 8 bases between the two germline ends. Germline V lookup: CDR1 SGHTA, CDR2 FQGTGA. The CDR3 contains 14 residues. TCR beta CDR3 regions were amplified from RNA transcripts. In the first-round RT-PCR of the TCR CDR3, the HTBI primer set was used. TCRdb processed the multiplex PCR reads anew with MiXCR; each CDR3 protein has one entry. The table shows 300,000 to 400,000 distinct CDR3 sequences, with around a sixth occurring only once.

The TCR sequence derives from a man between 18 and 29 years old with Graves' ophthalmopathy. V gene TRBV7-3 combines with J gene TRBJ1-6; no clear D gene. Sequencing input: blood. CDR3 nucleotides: TGTGCCAGCAGCTCCGAAGGGTATAATTCACCCCTCCACTTT. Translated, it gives CASSSEGYNSPLHF.